This is a list of T cell receptor beta chains from one sample in a study of response to subunit inactivated influenza vaccine. MiXCR, applied by TCRdb to the RT-PCR reads, yields one record per CDR3 protein. The sample has about 780,000 distinct CDR3 sequences, 18% seen once. The starting material was PBMCs from blood, obtained less than 6 days after vaccination. The receptor source for this set is a man aged 50 to 60 who received an inactivated influenza vaccine. Each CDR3 is given without its conserved first and last residue. The D gene is left open where the match is weak.

d_call	v_call	j_call	cdr3_aa
.	TRBV20-1	TRBJ2-7	SASPLGRGNAEQY
.	TRBV7-9	TRBJ2-3	ASSLVGRSVPDTQY
TRBD2	TRBV6-5	TRBJ2-1	ASSYSTSGVRNEQF
.	TRBV12-3/TRBV12-4	TRBJ2-7	ASSFSGSLSEQY
.	TRBV5-1	TRBJ2-1	ASSTGQPLYNEQF
.	TRBV7-9	TRBJ2-3	ANDPAGDTQY
.	TRBV9	TRBJ1-3	ASSVAHSSGNTIY
TRBD1	TRBV12-3/TRBV12-4	TRBJ2-1	ASKGQGVNEQF
TRBD1	TRBV29-1	TRBJ2-7	SVADRVLY
.	TRBV12-3/TRBV12-4	TRBJ1-2	ASSFTRARGYT
.	TRBV5-1	TRBJ2-1	ASSSNEGGQF
.	TRBV7-6	TRBJ2-1	ASSLDKGRSYNEQF
.	TRBV5-6	TRBJ2-7	ASSIGANSDEQY
.	TRBV24-1	TRBJ2-1	ATSDLAGRSNEQF
.	TRBV5-1	TRBJ2-7	ASSLDGSEFYEQY
.	TRBV5-6	TRBJ2-5	ASSLTRSETQY
.	TRBV2	TRBJ2-3	ASSGTKGRDTQY
.	TRBV4-2	TRBJ1-5	ASSQGTLGNQPQH
TRBD1	TRBV4-2	TRBJ2-3	ASSPPGQNTDTQY
.	TRBV7-8	TRBJ2-7	ASSLAGVVHEQY
.	TRBV20-1	TRBJ2-4	SAREDRAKNIQY
TRBD1	TRBV5-1	TRBJ1-2	ASSFQGARDYGYT
.	TRBV10-3	TRBJ2-2	AISGGASNTGELF
.	TRBV6-1	TRBJ2-1	ASSPSTGNEQF
.	TRBV10-3	TRBJ2-3	AISTGFTDTQY
.	TRBV4-1	TRBJ2-2	ASSPSGLQGPNTGELF
.	TRBV7-8	TRBJ2-3	ASTSWGREDTQY
.	TRBV29-1	TRBJ2-3	GGGQRTDTQY
.	TRBV2	TRBJ2-7	ASSALAAGNEQY
.	TRBV20-1	TRBJ2-7	SARDLRRNRDEQY
.	TRBV10-2	TRBJ2-3	ASTDGVPDTQY
.	TRBV5-1	TRBJ2-5	ASSLLTWETQY
TRBD2	TRBV7-9	TRBJ2-5	ASSHTSGGMETQY
TRBD1	TRBV6-1	TRBJ1-2	ASSSAGQGKYGYT
TRBD1	TRBV7-9	TRBJ2-7	ASTEPGQNSYEQY
.	TRBV10-3	TRBJ1-3	AITRGGSGNTIY
.	TRBV20-1	TRBJ1-1	SATYEGGTEAF
.	TRBV7-6	TRBJ2-2	ASSQITGELF
.	TRBV7-2	TRBJ2-1	ASSLNFEQF
.	TRBV12-3/TRBV12-4	TRBJ2-2	ASRSAANTGELF
TRBD1	TRBV20-1	TRBJ1-5	SARGQGGGNQPQH
TRBD1	TRBV20-1	TRBJ1-4	SASQGGEKLF
TRBD2	TRBV5-4	TRBJ2-3	ASSAAGPADTQY
TRBD1	TRBV12-3/TRBV12-4	TRBJ2-1	ASRADRGQFDEQF
TRBD2	TRBV6-2/TRBV6-3	TRBJ2-7	ASRPPGLDSYEQY
.	TRBV10-3	TRBJ2-7	AISDPQGTYEQY
TRBD1	TRBV20-1	TRBJ1-6	SARDRLNSPLH
.	TRBV5-1	TRBJ1-1	ASSLDQLNTEAF